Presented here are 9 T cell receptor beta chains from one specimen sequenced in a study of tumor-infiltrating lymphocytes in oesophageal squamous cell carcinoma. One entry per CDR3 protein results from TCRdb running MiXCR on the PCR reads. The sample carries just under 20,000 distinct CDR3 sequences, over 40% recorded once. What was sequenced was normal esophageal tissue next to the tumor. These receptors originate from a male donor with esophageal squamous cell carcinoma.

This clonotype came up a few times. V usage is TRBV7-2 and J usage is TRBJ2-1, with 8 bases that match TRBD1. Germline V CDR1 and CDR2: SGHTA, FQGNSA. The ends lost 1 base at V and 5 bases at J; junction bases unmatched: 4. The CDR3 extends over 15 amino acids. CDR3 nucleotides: TGTGCCAGCAGCTTAGGGGCAGGGGGCCACAATGAGCAGTTCTTC. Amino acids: CASSLGAGGHNEQFF.

The DNA for the CDR3 is TGTGCCAGCAGCTTTGCACGGGAGCAGTACTTC. It is translated as CASSFAREQYF. V usage is TRBV7-6 and J usage is TRBJ2-1; D gene unclear. The DNA end is a closer match to TRBJ2-7, so the J assignment may be wrong. This CDR3 comprises 11 residues. The V gene's germline CDR1 is SGHVS and CDR2 FNYEAQ.

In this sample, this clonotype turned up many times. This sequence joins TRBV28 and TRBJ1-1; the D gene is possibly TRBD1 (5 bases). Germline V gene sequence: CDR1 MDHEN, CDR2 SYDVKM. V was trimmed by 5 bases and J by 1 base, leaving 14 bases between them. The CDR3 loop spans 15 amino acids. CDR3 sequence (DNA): TGTGCCAGCAGTCCTGGGACGGCGGAGAACACTGAAGCTTTCTTT. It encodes CASSPGTAENTEAFF.

The CDR3 sequence is CASNPGQGSGANVLTF. The CDR3 nucleotides are TGTGCCAGCAACCCGGGACAGGGATCTGGGGCCAACGTCCTGACTTTC. The genes are TRBV6-9 and TRBJ2-6; 9 bases align to TRBD1. The CDR3 runs 16 residues. The V and J ends lost 7 bases and 1 base, in that order; junction bases with no gene match: 5. The germline gives CDR1 MNHGY, CDR2 SVAAGI.

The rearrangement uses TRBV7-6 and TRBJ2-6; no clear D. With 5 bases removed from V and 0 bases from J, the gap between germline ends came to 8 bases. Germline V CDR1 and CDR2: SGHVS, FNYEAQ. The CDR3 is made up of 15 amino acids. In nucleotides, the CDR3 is TGTGCCAGCAGCACAGTGTTCTCTGGGGCCAACGTCCTGACTTTC. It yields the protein CASSTVFSGANVLTF.

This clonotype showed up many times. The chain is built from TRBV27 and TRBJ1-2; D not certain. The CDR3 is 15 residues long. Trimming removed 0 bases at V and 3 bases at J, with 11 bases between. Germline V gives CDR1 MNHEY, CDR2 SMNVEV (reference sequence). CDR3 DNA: TGTGCCAGCAGTTTATCAGGCAGGCTCGACTATGGCTACACCTTC. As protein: CASSLSGRLDYGYTF.

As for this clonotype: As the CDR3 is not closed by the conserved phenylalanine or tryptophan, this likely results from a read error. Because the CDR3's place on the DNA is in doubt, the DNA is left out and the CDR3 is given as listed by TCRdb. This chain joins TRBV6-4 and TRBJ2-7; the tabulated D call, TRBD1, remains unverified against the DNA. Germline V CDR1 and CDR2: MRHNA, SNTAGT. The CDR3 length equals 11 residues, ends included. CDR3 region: CASSALRNRGP.

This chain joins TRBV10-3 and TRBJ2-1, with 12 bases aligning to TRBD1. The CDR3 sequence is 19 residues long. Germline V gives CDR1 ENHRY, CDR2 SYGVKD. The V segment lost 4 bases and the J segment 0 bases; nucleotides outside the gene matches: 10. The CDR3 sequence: CAISGSTGQGASSYNEQFF. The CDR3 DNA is TGTGCCATCAGTGGGTCAACGGGACAGGGGGCTAGCTCCTACAATGAGCAGTTCTTC.

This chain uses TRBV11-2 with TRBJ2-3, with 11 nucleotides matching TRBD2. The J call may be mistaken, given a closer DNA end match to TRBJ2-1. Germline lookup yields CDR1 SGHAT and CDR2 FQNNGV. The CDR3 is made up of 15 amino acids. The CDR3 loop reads CASSLTSGSFSEQFF. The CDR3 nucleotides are TGTGCCAGCAGCTTAACTAGCGGGAGTTTCAGTGAGCAGTTCTTC.